The present T cell receptor (beta chain) was sequenced within a study of OX40 agonist ivuxolimab in advanced cancers. Assay used: immunoSEQ multiplex PCR; TCRdb lists only in-frame clones, some missing. The table records approximately 47,000 clones, around nine tenths of them present only once. Baseline, cycle 4 day 1, and cycle 7 day 1 were the blood sampling points. Germline loops: CDR1 SGHNT, CDR2 YYREEE (reference sequence). The CDR3 runs to 16 residues. V dropped 4 bases and J dropped 4; count of bases not matched to a gene: 9. The source of this sequence is an adult with an advanced solid tumor such as melanoma, head and neck, liver or kidney cancer. This rearrangement joins TRBV5-4 to TRBJ2-3, with 10 bases lining up with TRBD2. The specimen comprised CD4+ or CD8+ T cells sorted from blood, sampled in a trial of the OX40 agonist ivuxolimab. The CDR3: CASSRPGLAFPDTQYF. CDR3 coding DNA: TGTGCCAGCAGCCGCCCGGGACTAGCGTTTCCAGATACGCAGTATTTT.